This T cell receptor beta chain came from a study of blood T cell repertoires in COVID-19. Study summary: Collection of acute and convalescent COVID-19 samples took place in the United States, Italy and Spain. T cells, B-cell-depleted T cells, or PBMCs supplied cDNA or gDNA.

In germline, CDR1 is SGHNT, CDR2 YYREEE (reference sequence). The CDR3 length is 13 residues. Trimming cost V 0 bases and J 14 bases, with 12 bases left between them. This clone was seen once. Original analysis: For nucleated cells, counts were estimated from reference gene primer amplification. Profiled with immunoSEQ multiplex PCR; TCRdb holds only in-frame clones, not every one. Clone size and the V and J calls come from that table; the DNA yielded D and trimming. The sample lists about 140,000 clones, approximately 87% seen once, with 10% to 12% in the top ten. Input material: PBMCs or T cells enriched from blood (not recorded which). The receptor was isolated from a man aged 55 to 70 who had recovered from COVID-19. This chain connects TRBV5-4 to TRBJ1-6; D gene ambiguous. This chain's CDR3 is CASSLGPNGSLHF. CDR3 bases: TGTGCCAGCAGCTTGGGACCGAACGGGTCCCTCCACTTT.